What follows are 4 T cell receptor beta chains derived from one specimen sequenced in a study of beta chain features in type 1 diabetes. The sequenced template was cDNA made from the entire isolated RNA. Profiling relied on immunoSEQ multiplex PCR, and the TCRdb table lists in-frame clones only, not all of them. In the table there are about 130,000 clones, 9% to 9.5% of which are singletons. The sequenced sample was central memory CD4+ T cells from blood. The source is a man between 18 and 29 years old in good health.

The rearrangement uses TRBV5-6 and TRBJ1-5; TRBD1 matches 7 bases. CDR3 length: 12 residues. CDR1 is SGHDT, CDR2 YYEEEE, per germline. The V gene end was trimmed by 4 bases and the J gene end by 10 bases; junction bases not matched to a gene: 5. DNA for the CDR3: TGTGCCAGCAGCACCGGGACAGTACCCCAGCATTTT. Translation gives CASSTGTVPQHF.

This clone has a count of ten or more. This sequence joins TRBV9 and TRBJ2-2; D unresolved. From germline, CDR1 is SGDLS and CDR2 YYNGEE. The V end was cut by 0 bases, the J end by 7 bases, with 4 bases between. CDR3 size: 12 residues. This chain's CDR3 is CASSVDGGELFF. The CDR3 bases are TGTGCCAGCAGCGTAGACGGCGGGGAGCTGTTTTTT.

This chain joins TRBV23-1 and TRBJ2-1; a possible D gene is TRBD2 (9 bases). TRBV23-1 is treated as an ORF (open reading frame) with a function not yet certain. With 8 bases removed from V and 6 bases from J, the gap between germline ends came to 26 bases. This CDR3 is built from 17 residues. The CDR3 is CASRGQVGLAPPNEQFF. CDR3 coding DNA: TGCGCCAGCCGGGGACAGGTGGGACTAGCACCCCCCAATGAGCAGTTCTTC.

V usage is TRBV9 and J usage is TRBJ1-6; D gene uncertain. Trimming cost V 3 bases and J 9 bases, with 10 bases left between them. Germline CDR1 and CDR2: SGDLS and YYNGEE. The CDR3 runs 13 residues. The CDR3 nucleotides read TGTGCCAGCAGCGAAGACTTGGGTTCACCCCTCCACTTT. It specifies CASSEDLGSPLHF.